This TCR beta chain was observed in a study of Graves' ophthalmopathy and Graves' hyperthyroidism. The study's findings and limits: In blood appeared most of the expanded thyroid clonotypes whose frequency exceeded 0.001. From stable hyperthyroidism, ophthalmopathy was separated by a 13-signature model with roughly 89% sensitivity and around 80% specificity.

RNA transcripts were the source from which TCR beta CDR3 regions were amplified. Second-round multiplex PCR came after a first-round RT-PCR that employed HTBI primers. TCRdb reanalysed the multiplex PCR reads using MiXCR and keeps one entry per CDR3 protein. The sample lists a few hundred thousand distinct CDR3 sequences; 20% to 25% were seen once. By definition, stable hyperthyroidism involved no ophthalmopathy within 18 months of follow-up. Thyroid ultrasound, orbital computed tomography, TRAb, serum thyroxine and clinical symptoms formed the basis of diagnosis. In germline, CDR1 is SQVTM, CDR2 ANQGSEA. V lost 3 bases and J lost 4; bases outside the gene matches: 12. This CDR3 has 16 amino acids. At least ten counts were recorded for this clonotype. Its antigen remains unknown.

V gene TRBV29-1 combines with J gene TRBJ1-5, with 7 bases aligning to TRBD1. The sample comprised peripheral blood. The clonotype was recovered from a woman between 18 and 30 years old with stable Graves' hyperthyroidism. The CDR3 DNA reads TGCAGCGTTGAGATAGAGGGACCAGGGGGAAATCAGCCCCAGCATTTT. This codes for CSVEIEGPGGNQPQHF.